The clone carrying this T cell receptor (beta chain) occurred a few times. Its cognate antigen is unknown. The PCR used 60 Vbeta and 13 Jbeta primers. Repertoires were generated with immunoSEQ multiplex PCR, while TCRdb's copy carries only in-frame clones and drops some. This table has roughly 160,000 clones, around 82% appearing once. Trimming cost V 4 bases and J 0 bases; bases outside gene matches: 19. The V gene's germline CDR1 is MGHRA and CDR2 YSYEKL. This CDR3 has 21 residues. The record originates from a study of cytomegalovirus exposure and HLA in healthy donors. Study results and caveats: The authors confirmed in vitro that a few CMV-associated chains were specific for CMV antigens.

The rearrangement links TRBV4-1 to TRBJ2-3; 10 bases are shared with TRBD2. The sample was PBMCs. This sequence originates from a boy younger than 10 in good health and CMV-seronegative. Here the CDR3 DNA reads TGCGCCAGCAGCCCACTGTCCGGTGGGGCTAGCGGGGGTTCTAGCACAGATACGCAGTATTTT. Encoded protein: CASSPLSGGASGGSSTDTQYF.